This T cell receptor (beta chain) was documented in a study of cytomegalovirus exposure and HLA in healthy donors. The method was immunoSEQ multiplex PCR; TCRdb's version includes in-frame clones alone and lacks a portion of them. The data hold nearly 110,000 clones, with about 88% observed a single time. Study-wide results and caveats: The study put 150 to 200 TCR beta chains on its list as cytomegalovirus-associated. Diagnosis of cytomegalovirus status made by the classifier reportedly showed high specificity and sensitivity. Most TCR sequences were rare, but some public TCRs occurred in many donors. In vitro, a few CMV-associated chains proved specific for CMV antigens.

The length of the CDR3 is 15 residues. CDR1 and CDR2 (germline): SGHRS, YFSETQ. With 2 bases removed from V and 0 bases from J, the gap between germline ends came to 9 bases. With regard to this clone: Its target is unknown.

The sample taken for sequencing was PBMCs. This chain joins TRBV5-1 and TRBJ1-3; D may be TRBD1 (5 bases). The sequence derives from a woman under 30 in good health and CMV-seropositive. CDR3 in DNA: TGCGCCAGCAGCTTAGGGGATTTCTCTGGAAACACCATATATTTT. As protein: CASSLGDFSGNTIYF.